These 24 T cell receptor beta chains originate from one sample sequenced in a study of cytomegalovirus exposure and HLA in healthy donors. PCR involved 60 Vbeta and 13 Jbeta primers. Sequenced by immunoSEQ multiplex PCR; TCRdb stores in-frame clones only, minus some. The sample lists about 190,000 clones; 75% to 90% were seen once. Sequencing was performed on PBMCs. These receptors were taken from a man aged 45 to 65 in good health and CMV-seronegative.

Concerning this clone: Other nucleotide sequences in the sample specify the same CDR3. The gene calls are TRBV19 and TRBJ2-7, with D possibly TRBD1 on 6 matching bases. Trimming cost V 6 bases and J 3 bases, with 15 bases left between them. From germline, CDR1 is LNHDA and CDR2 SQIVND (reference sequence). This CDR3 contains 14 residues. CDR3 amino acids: CASSMRTESYEQYF. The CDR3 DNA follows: TGTGCCAGTAGCATGCGGACAGAAAGCTACGAGCAGTACTTC.

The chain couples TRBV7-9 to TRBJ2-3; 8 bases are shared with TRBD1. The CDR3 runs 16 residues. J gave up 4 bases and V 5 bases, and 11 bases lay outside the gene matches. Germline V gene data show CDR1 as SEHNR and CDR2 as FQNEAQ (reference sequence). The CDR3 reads CASSLTRTGRADTQYF. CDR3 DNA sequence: TGTGCCAGCAGCCTCACTAGGACAGGGCGAGCAGATACGCAGTATTTT. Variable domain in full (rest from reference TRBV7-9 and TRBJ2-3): DTGVSQNPRHKITKRGQNVTFRCDPISEHNRLYWYRQTLGQGPEFLTYFQNEAQLEKSRLLSDRFSAERPKGSFSTLEIQRTEQGDSAMYLCASSLTRTGRADTQYFGPGTRLTVL.

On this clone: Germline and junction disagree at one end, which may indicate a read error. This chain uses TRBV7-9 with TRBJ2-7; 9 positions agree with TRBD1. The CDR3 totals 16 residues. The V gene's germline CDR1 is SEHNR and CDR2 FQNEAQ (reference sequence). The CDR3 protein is CSSKPGQGASSYEQYF. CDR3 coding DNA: TGTTCCAGCAAACCGGGACAGGGAGCAAGCTCCTACGAGCAGTACTTC.

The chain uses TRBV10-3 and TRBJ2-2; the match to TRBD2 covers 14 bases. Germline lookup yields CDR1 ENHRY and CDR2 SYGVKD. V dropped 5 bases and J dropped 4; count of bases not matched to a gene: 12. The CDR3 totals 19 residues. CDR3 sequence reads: CAISKSPGLAGVGTGELFF. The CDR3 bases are TGTGCCATCAGTAAATCGCCGGGACTAGCGGGAGTCGGCACCGGGGAGCTGTTTTTT.

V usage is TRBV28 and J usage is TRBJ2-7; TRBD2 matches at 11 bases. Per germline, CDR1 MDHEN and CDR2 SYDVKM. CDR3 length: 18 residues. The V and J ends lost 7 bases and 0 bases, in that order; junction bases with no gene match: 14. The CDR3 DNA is TGTGCCAGCACCGGAACCCCAACTAGCGGGGGCAGCTCCTACGAGCAGTACTTC. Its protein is CASTGTPTSGGSSYEQYF.

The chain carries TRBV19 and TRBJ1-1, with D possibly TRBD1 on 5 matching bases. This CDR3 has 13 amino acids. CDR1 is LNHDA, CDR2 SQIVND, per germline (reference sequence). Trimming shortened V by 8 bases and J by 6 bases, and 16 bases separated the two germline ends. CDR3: CASPPGDGAEAFF. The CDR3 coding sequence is TGTGCCAGTCCACCGGGGGACGGAGCTGAAGCTTTCTTT.

DNA for the CDR3: TGTGCCAGTAGTATAGGTCCCAGAGAGACCCAGTACTTC. It is translated as CASSIGPRETQYF. J is TRBJ2-5 and V is TRBV19; no firm D call. The germline V gene encodes CDR1 LNHDA and CDR2 SQIVND (reference sequence). V was pared by 1 base and J by 4 bases, with 7 bases between. The CDR3 runs 13 residues.

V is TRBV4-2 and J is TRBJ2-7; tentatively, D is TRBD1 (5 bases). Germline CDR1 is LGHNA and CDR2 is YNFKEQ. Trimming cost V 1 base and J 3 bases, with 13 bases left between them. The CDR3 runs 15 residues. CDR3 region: CASSQAVGQGYEQYF. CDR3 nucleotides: TGTGCCAGCAGCCAAGCGGTCGGGCAGGGCTACGAGCAGTACTTC.

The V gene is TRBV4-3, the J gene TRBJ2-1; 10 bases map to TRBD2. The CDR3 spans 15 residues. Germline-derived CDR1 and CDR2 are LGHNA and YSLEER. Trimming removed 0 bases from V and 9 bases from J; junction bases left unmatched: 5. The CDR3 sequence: CASSQDASGRGEQFF. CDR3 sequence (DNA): TGCGCCAGCAGCCAAGACGCCAGCGGGAGGGGTGAGCAGTTCTTC.

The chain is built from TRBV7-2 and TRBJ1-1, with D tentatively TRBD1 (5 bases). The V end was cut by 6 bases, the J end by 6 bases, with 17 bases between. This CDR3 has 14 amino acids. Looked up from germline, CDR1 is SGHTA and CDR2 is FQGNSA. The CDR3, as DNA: TGTGCCAGCAGGCGTACCAGGGAAATGGCTGAAGCTTTCTTT. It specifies CASRRTREMAEAFF. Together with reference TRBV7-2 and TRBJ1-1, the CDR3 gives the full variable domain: GAGVSQSPSNKVTEKGKDVELRCDPISGHTALYWYRQSLGQGLEFLIYFQGNSAPDKSGLPSDRFSAERTGGSVSTLTIQRTQQEDSAVYLCASRRTREMAEAFFGQGTRLTVV.

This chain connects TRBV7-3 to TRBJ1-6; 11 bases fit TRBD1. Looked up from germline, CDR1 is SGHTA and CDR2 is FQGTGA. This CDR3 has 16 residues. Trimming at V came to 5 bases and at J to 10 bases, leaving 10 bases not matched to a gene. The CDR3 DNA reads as TGTGCCAGCAGCATACAGGGGACAGGGGGTCGGTCACCCCTCCACTTT. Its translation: CASSIQGTGGRSPLHF.

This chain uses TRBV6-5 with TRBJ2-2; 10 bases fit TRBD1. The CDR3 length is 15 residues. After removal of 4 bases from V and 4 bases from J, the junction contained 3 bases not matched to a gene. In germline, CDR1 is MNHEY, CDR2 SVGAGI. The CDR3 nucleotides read TGTGCCAGCAGTTTGAGGACAGGGGGCACCGGGGAGCTGTTTTTT. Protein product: CASSLRTGGTGELFF.

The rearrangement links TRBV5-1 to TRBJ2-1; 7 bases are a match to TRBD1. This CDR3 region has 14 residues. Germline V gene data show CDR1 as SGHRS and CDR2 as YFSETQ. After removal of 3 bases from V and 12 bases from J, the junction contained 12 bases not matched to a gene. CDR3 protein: CASSSASGGRVQFF. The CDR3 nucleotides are TGCGCCAGCAGCTCAGCCTCAGGGGGAAGGGTGCAGTTCTTC.

DNA of the CDR3: TGTGCCAGCAGGACTGAAGGGGATGACACTGAAGCTTTCTTT. It codes for CASRTEGDDTEAFF. The chain has TRBV28 and TRBJ1-1, with D perhaps matching TRBD1 (5 bases). The CDR3 is made up of 14 amino acids. V dropped 6 bases and J dropped 3 bases, with 14 bases sitting between them. Germline CDR1 MDHEN, CDR2 SYDVKM. Together with reference TRBV28 and TRBJ1-1, the CDR3 gives the full variable domain: DVKVTQSSRYLVKRTGEKVFLECVQDMDHENMFWYRQDPGLGLRLIYFSYDVKMKEKGDIPEGYSVSREKKERFSLILESASTNQTSMYLCASRTEGDDTEAFFGQGTRLTVV.

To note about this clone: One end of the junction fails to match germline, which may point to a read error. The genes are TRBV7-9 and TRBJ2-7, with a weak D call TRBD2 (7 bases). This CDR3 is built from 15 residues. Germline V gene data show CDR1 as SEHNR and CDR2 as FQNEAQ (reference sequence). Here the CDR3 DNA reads TGTTCCAGCAGCTTAAGAGGGAGGGGGACCTACGAGCAGTACTTC. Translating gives CSSSLRGRGTYEQYF. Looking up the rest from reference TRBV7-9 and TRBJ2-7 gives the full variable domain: DTGVSQNPRHKITKRGQNVTFRCDPISEHNRLYWYRQTLGQGPEFLTYFQNEAQLEKSRLLSDRFSAERPKGSFSTLEIQRTEQGDSAMYLCSSSLRGRGTYEQYFGPGTRLTVT.

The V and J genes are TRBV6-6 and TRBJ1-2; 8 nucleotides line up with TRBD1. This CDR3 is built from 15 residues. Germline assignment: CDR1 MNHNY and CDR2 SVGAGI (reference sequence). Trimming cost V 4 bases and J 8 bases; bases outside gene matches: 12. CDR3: CASSSPGGGQGGYTF. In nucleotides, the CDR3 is TGTGCCAGCAGTTCCCCTGGGGGAGGACAGGGAGGCTACACCTTC.

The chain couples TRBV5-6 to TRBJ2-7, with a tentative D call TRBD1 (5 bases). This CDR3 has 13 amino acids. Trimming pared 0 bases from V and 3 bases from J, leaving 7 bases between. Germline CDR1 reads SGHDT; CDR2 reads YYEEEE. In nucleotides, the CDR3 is TGTGCCAGCAGCTTGGGGACATACTACGAGCAGTACTTC. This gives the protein CASSLGTYYEQYF.

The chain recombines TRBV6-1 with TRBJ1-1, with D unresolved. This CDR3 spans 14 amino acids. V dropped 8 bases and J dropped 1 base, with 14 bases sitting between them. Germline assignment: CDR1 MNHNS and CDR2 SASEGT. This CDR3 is CASGEGNWNTEAFF. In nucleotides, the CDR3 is TGTGCCAGCGGAGAGGGCAATTGGAACACTGAAGCTTTCTTT.

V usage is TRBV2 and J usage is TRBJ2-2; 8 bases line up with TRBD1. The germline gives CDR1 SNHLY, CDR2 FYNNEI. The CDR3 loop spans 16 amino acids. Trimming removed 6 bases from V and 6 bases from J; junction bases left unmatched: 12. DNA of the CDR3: TGTGCCAGCAGCGCACAGGGGGTGCCCTCCGCCGGGGAGCTGTTTTTT. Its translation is CASSAQGVPSAGELFF. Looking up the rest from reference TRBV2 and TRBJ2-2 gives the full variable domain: EPEVTQTPSHQVTQMGQEVILRCVPISNHLYFYWYRQILGQKVEFLVSFYNNEISEKSEIFDDQFSVERPDGSNFTLKIRSTKLEDSAMYFCASSAQGVPSAGELFFGEGSRLTVL.

The CDR3 protein is CASSERTGGGEAFF. CDR3 DNA: TGCGCCAGCAGCGAGAGGACAGGGGGCGGTGAAGCTTTCTTT. The chain uses TRBV5-1 and TRBJ1-1; 11 bases match TRBD1. The germline V gene has CDR1 SGHRS and CDR2 YFSETQ. V was clipped by 4 bases and J by 7 bases; unmatched bases: 6. The length of the CDR3 is 14 residues.

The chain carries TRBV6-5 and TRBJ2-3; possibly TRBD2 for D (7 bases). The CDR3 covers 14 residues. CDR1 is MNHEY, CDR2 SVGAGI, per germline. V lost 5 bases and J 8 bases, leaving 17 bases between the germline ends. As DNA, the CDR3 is TGTGCCAGCAGTCCGGGGGGCGTGGCAGCTACGCAGTATTTT. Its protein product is CASSPGGVAATQYF.

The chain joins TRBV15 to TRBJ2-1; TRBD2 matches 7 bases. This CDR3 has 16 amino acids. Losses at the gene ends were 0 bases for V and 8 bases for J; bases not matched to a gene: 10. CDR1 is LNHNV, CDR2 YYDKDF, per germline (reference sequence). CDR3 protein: CATSRDLGLVSHEQFF. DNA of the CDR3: TGTGCCACCAGCAGAGATCTTGGACTAGTGTCTCATGAGCAGTTCTTC. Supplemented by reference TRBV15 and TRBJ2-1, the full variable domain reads DAMVIQNPRYQVTQFGKPVTLSCSQTLNHNVMYWYQQKSSQAPKLLFHYYDKDFNNEADTPDNFQSRRPNTSFCFLDIRSPGLGDTAMYLCATSRDLGLVSHEQFFGPGTRLTVL.

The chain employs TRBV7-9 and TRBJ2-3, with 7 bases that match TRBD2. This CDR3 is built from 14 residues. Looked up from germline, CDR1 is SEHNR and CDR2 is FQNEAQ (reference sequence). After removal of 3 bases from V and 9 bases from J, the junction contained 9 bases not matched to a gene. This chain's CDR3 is CASSFWSLGGTQYF. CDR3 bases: TGTGCCAGCAGCTTCTGGTCCTTGGGGGGGACGCAGTATTTT. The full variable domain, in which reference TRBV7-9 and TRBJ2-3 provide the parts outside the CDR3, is DTGVSQNPRHKITKRGQNVTFRCDPISEHNRLYWYRQTLGQGPEFLTYFQNEAQLEKSRLLSDRFSAERPKGSFSTLEIQRTEQGDSAMYLCASSFWSLGGTQYFGPGTRLTVL.

The CDR3 nucleotides read TGTGCCAGTAGTATACTACGACAGGCGTCGAACACCGGGGAGCTGTTTTTT. Translated: CASSILRQASNTGELFF. V and J are TRBV19 and TRBJ2-2, with D perhaps TRBD1 (6 bases). The CDR3 is 17 residues long. Trimming stripped 2 bases from V and 0 bases from J, with 13 bases between. CDR1 LNHDA and CDR2 SQIVND come from the germline V gene (reference sequence).